This T cell receptor beta chain was recorded in a study of a mutant IDH1 vaccine in newly diagnosed glioma. The overall study: Every participant had undergone radiotherapy, temozolomide, or both before, and most underwent both. Week 35 brought visit V12, which was followed by visit V13 at week 47.

As regards this clone: Its antigen is currently unknown.

The length of the CDR3 is 15 residues. Trimming at V came to 0 bases and at J to 10 bases, leaving 8 bases not matched to a gene. The V gene's germline CDR1 is LGHNA and CDR2 YNFKEQ. Time point noted: week 47, end of study. Topical imiquimod accompanied each vaccine dose, which consisted of 300 ug of mutant IDH1 20-mer peptide. Profiling relied on immunoSEQ multiplex PCR, and the TCRdb table lists in-frame clones only, not all of them. This table has 30,000 or so clones, 80% to 85% appearing once. This clonotype was sampled from a man aged 25-45 years with glioma. The V and J genes are TRBV4-2 and TRBJ1-4; TRBD1 matches 7 bases. Here the sequenced sample was PBMCs, taken from a glioma patient whose treatment included an IDH1 peptide vaccine. The CDR3 sequence is CASSQEYQGEGKLFF. The CDR3 DNA sequence: TGTGCCAGCAGCCAAGAATACCAGGGGGAAGGAAAACTGTTTTTT.